The clone carrying this TCR beta chain was picked up many times. No antigen is known for it. Diagnoses were established using clinical symptoms, serum thyroxine and TRAb, thyroid ultrasound and orbital computed tomography. The investigators amplified TCR beta CDR3 regions from RNA transcripts. The HTBI primer set was used in a first-round RT-PCR of the TCR CDR3. Via MiXCR, TCRdb re-called the multiplex PCR reads, giving one row per CDR3 protein. The data show about 640,000 distinct CDR3 sequences, roughly 45% seen once. The sample comes from a study of T cells in Graves' hyperthyroidism and ophthalmopathy. Study observations and caveats: Separation of ophthalmopathy from stable hyperthyroidism was achieved by a 13 V-J model. Most thyroid clonotypes that were expanded above 0.001 also turned up in blood.

The ends lost 0 bases at V and 1 base at J; junction bases unmatched: 10. From germline, CDR1 is ENHRY and CDR2 SYGVKD. The CDR3 covers 19 residues. This receptor was obtained from an adult man with Graves' disease, either hyperthyroidism or ophthalmopathy (not recorded which). The rearrangement joins TRBV10-3 to TRBJ1-5; 9 bases are a match to TRBD1. The sequenced material came from peripheral blood or thyroid tissue (not recorded which). The CDR3 DNA sequence: TGTGCCATCAGTGAGTCGAGGGGACAGGGCGGCGGAAGCAATCAGCCCCAGCATTTT. It codes for CAISESRGQGGGSNQPQHF.